Listed below are T cell receptor beta chains from one sample, sequenced in a study of blood T cells in healthy people across ages. TCRdb fed the 5' RACE reads into MiXCR, producing one record per CDR3 protein. The data contain around 710,000 distinct CDR3 sequences, approximately 39% of them singletons. Sequenced sample: blood. These receptors all come from a woman aged 60 to 75 in good health. Each CDR3 is given with its conserved first and last residue. Each record gives: J gene, D gene, V gene, clone size, CDR3 protein, CDR3 DNA. The D gene is left open where the match is weak. Clone sizes are given selectively: once, few, many, or a class where the clone is expanded.

TRBJ2-7 NA TRBV21-1 NA CASSRSRADEQYF TGTGCCAGCAGCCGATCTAGGGCCGACGAGCAGTACTTC
TRBJ2-7 TRBD2 TRBV7-9 few CASSPLAGAVDEQYF TGTGCCAGCAGCCCTCTAGCGGGAGCGGTGGACGAGCAGTACTTC
TRBJ2-7 NA TRBV28 NA CASSPRMDEQYF TGTGCCAGCAGTCCACGTATGGACGAGCAGTACTTC
TRBJ2-7 TRBD1 TRBV5-1 NA CASRPSTGVQYHEQYF TGCGCCAGCAGACCGTCTACAGGGGTTCAATATCACGAGCAGTACTTC
TRBJ2-7 TRBD2 TRBV14 NA CASSQGLAATYEQYF TGTGCCAGCAGCCAGGGACTAGCGGCCACCTACGAGCAGTACTTC
TRBJ1-1 NA TRBV6-6 NA CASSYEAGNTEAFF TGTGCCAGCAGTTACGAGGCAGGGAACACTGAAGCTTTCTTT
TRBJ2-3 NA TRBV7-2 NA CASSLAQYTDTQYF TGCGCCAGCAGCTTAGCCCAGTACACAGATACGCAGTATTTT
TRBJ2-7 NA TRBV7-2 many CASSSGTAGEQYF TGTGCCAGCAGCTCCGGGACAGCGGGCGAGCAGTACTTC
TRBJ2-7 TRBD1 TRBV6-2/TRBV6-3 many CASTDGWTGSYEQYF TGTGCCAGCACCGACGGGTGGACAGGGTCCTACGAGCAGTACTTC
TRBJ1-1 NA TRBV12-3/TRBV12-4 once CASSLYRLPNTEAFF TGTGCCAGCAGTCTCTACAGGCTGCCGAACACTGAAGCTTTCTTT
TRBJ1-2 NA TRBV14 few CASSQESWAVGYTF TGTGCCAGCAGCCAAGAGTCTTGGGCAGTGGGCTACACCTTC
TRBJ1-2 NA TRBV6-1 NA CASNEKGNGYTF TGTGCCAGCAACGAAAAGGGTAATGGCTACACCTTC
TRBJ2-2 NA TRBV29-1 once CSGGSGGNTGELFF TGCAGCGGCGGTAGCGGAGGAAACACCGGGGAGCTGTTTTTT
TRBJ1-4 NA TRBV7-2 few CASSLGQGTEKLFF TGTGCCAGCAGCTTAGGTCAGGGGACTGAAAAACTGTTTTTT
TRBJ2-1 TRBD1 TRBV27 few CASSWGQGAVYNEQFF TGTGCCAGCAGTTGGGGACAGGGGGCTGTCTACAATGAGCAGTTCTTC
TRBJ1-6 TRBD1 TRBV15 NA CATSSDRAANSPLHF TGTGCCACCAGCAGCGACAGGGCGGCGAATTCACCCCTCCACTTT
TRBJ2-1 TRBD2 TRBV4-3 many CASSQDLAGEYNEQFF TGCGCCAGCAGCCAAGATCTAGCGGGGGAATACAATGAGCAGTTCTTC
TRBJ1-2 NA TRBV28 NA CASSSGARRAYGYTF TGTGCCAGCAGTTCGGGGGCCCGGAGGGCCTATGGCTACACCTTC
TRBJ1-2 NA TRBV12-3/TRBV12-4 few CASSLWNYGYTF TGTGCCAGCAGTTTATGGAACTATGGCTACACCTTC
TRBJ1-6 NA TRBV15 NA CATGQGSSPLHF TGTGCCACCGGACAAGGATCTTCACCCCTCCACTTT
TRBJ1-4 NA TRBV6-5 NA CASSLTGGDEKLFF TGTGCCAGCAGCTTAACCGGGGGGGATGAAAAACTGTTTTTT
TRBJ1-6 NA TRBV3-1 NA CASSQGDTLHF TGTGCCAGCAGCCAAGGAGACACCCTCCACTTT
TRBJ2-4 NA TRBV6-2/TRBV6-3 NA CASTQPASRNIQYF TGTGCCAGCACTCAACCGGCGTCAAGAAACATTCAGTACTTC
TRBJ2-3 TRBD2 TRBV6-5 NA CASSPGTSGYTDTQYF TGTGCCAGCAGCCCTGGGACTAGCGGATACACAGATACGCAGTATTTT
TRBJ1-2 NA TRBV28 few CASRRNRGYTF TGTGCCAGCAGACGCAACCGGGGCTACACCTTC
TRBJ2-1 TRBD2 TRBV20-1 few CSATSGRGSYNEQFF TGCAGTGCTACGTCCGGGAGGGGCTCCTACAATGAGCAGTTCTTC
TRBJ2-1 NA TRBV6-1 NA CASSRLHNEQFF TGTGCCAGTTCTCGACTTCACAATGAGCAGTTCTTC
TRBJ2-4 NA TRBV19 few CASSMRFGVLSLAKNIQYF TGTGCCAGTAGTATGCGATTCGGGGTACTTTCTCTAGCCAAAAACATTCAGTACTTC
TRBJ1-1 NA TRBV12-3/TRBV12-4 NA CASSSQGFDTEAFF TGTGCCAGCAGTTCGCAGGGGTTCGACACTGAAGCTTTCTTT
TRBJ1-2 NA TRBV3-1 NA CASSQGGGSMGGYTF TGTGCCAGCAGCCAAGGTGGCGGCTCCATGGGTGGCTACACCTTC
TRBJ2-5 TRBD1 TRBV9 NA CASSKRDRRGQETQYF TGTGCCAGCAGCAAACGGGACAGGCGGGGCCAAGAGACCCAGTACTTC
TRBJ2-7 NA TRBV18 few CASSPSTGRPWYEQYF TGTGCCAGCTCACCATCAACCGGGAGACCGTGGTACGAGCAGTACTTC
TRBJ2-3 NA TRBV3-1 NA CASSQAAARGGTDTQYF TGTGCCAGCAGCCAAGCCGCGGCGCGGGGTGGAACAGATACGCAGTATTTT
TRBJ2-3 NA TRBV27 few CASSEGGFTQYF TGTGCCAGCAGTGAAGGGGGTTTTACGCAGTATTTT
TRBJ1-5 TRBD1 TRBV20-1 NA CSAPDRGEWPQHF TGCAGTGCTCCGGACAGGGGGGAATGGCCCCAGCATTTT
TRBJ2-1 TRBD2 TRBV6-4 many CASSYFGLAGINEQFF TGTGCCAGCAGTTACTTCGGACTAGCGGGTATCAATGAGCAGTTCTTC
TRBJ2-6 NA TRBV20-1 NA CSAAEGSGANVLTF TGCAGTGCGGCCGAGGGCTCTGGGGCCAACGTCCTGACTTTC
TRBJ2-3 NA TRBV20-1 few CSAENQNPQERTDTQYF TGCAGTGCTGAGAACCAGAACCCGCAGGAACGGACAGATACGCAGTATTTT
TRBJ1-5 NA TRBV6-6 few CASIPYGGNQPQHF TGTGCCAGCATCCCATATGGGGGCAATCAGCCCCAGCATTTT
TRBJ2-5 NA TRBV6-4 NA CASSVGRITETQYF TGTGCCAGCAGTGTGGGGCGTATAACTGAGACCCAGTACTTC